The clone carrying this T cell receptor (beta chain) was detected ten times or more. Its target is unknown. MiXCR, applied by TCRdb to the 5' RACE reads, yields one record per CDR3 protein. The sample lists about 700,000 distinct CDR3 sequences; 8% to 9% were seen once. The CDR3 is 14 residues long. Trimming took 0 bases from V and 7 from J; bases not matched to a gene: 6. CDR1 is DFQATT, CDR2 SNEGSKA, per germline (reference sequence). The data originate from a study of identical twins. Whole-study findings and limits: Some out-of-frame alpha sequences were shared by twins, and these showed excess low generation probability.

The same sample was also studied in work on yellow fever vaccine responses in identical twins. In that study: A vaccine T cell response that seemed partly convergent and partly personalized was reported in twins.

The J gene is TRBJ2-1, the V gene TRBV20-1; 7 positions agree with TRBD2. Sequencing was carried out using PBMCs. The TCR comes from a woman younger than 35 in good health. CDR3 loop: CSAREAGRGNEQFF. CDR3 DNA sequence: TGCAGTGCTAGAGAAGCGGGACGGGGAAATGAGCAGTTCTTC.